This paragraph covers one TCR beta chain sequence. The sample originates from a study of blood T cells in healthy people across ages. Sample-barcoded 5' priming and a J-beta primer mix drove a second PCR of roughly 7 to 11 cycles. The template-switch adaptor was a 5' adaptor with 12 random nucleotides. It tagged each cDNA molecule. A single record per CDR3 protein comes from TCRdb applying MiXCR to the 5' RACE reads. The data contain around 1,500,000 distinct CDR3 sequences, roughly 28% of them singletons. There are 12 residues in the CDR3. Germline CDR1 is DFQATT and CDR2 is SNEGSKA (reference sequence). Trimming left V 1 base short and J 6 bases short, with 7 bases between.

Source material: blood. The clonotype originates from a woman aged 25 to 39 in good health. The gene calls are TRBV20-1 and TRBJ2-1; no firm D call. CDR3 coding DNA: TGCAGTGCTAGAGGAACAAGCAATGAGCAGTTCTTC. It encodes CSARGTSNEQFF.